The 6 T cell receptor beta chains below come from one sample, sequenced in a study of monozygotic twins with inflammatory bowel disease (dated 2019 in TCRdb). Libraries were constructed by 5' RACE. The instrument was an Illumina HiSeq 2500. Reads reprocessed by TCRdb are summarized as one entry per CDR3 protein sequence, and DNA is absent. The sample table on file contains about 200,000 distinct CDR3 sequences. Under 8.5% of the sample is held by the ten biggest clonotypes. Sequenced sample: blood. These receptor sequences come from a human donor with ulcerative colitis or Crohn's disease, or a healthy co-twin of an affected twin (not recorded which).

The rearrangement links TRBV7-2 to TRBJ2-1; TCRdb names TRBD1, which stays unverified in the absence of DNA. Germline V CDR1 and CDR2: SGHTA, FQGNSA. This CDR3 contains 14 residues. The CDR3 spells CASSPRAGAGEQFF. Full variable domain (outside the CDR3, taken from reference TRBV7-2 and TRBJ2-1): GAGVSQSPSNKVTEKGKDVELRCDPISGHTALYWYRQSLGQGLEFLIYFQGNSAPDKSGLPSDRFSAERTGGSVSTLTIQRTQQEDSAVYLCASSPRAGAGEQFFGPGTRLTVL.

The chain employs TRBV4-2 and TRBJ1-1. The CDR3 covers 16 residues. From germline, CDR1 is LGHNA and CDR2 YNFKEQ. The CDR3: CASSQGLLRGDTEAFF.

The chain links TRBV7-9 to TRBJ2-7; TCRdb's D call of TRBD2 is untestable without DNA. This CDR3 has 16 residues. Looked up from germline, CDR1 is SEHNR and CDR2 is FQNEAQ (reference sequence). CDR3 sequence: CASSLSRGGVLWEQYF.

This chain joins TRBV27 and TRBJ2-2; TCRdb returns TRBD2, unconfirmable since there is no DNA. The CDR3 spans 14 residues. Germline V gene data show CDR1 as MNHEY and CDR2 as SMNVEV (reference sequence). The CDR3 spells CASSPGTSTGELFF.

The rearrangement links TRBV10-3 to TRBJ2-1; no DNA is available, so the TRBD2 call from TCRdb remains unchecked. The CDR3 is 13 amino acids. Germline values: CDR1 ENHRY, CDR2 SYGVKD. Here the CDR3 reads CAIQVQREGEQFF.

CDR3 amino acids: CASWGELNTEAFF. The chain has TRBV19 and TRBJ1-1; TCRdb designates TRBD1, a call that cannot be tested without DNA. CDR3 length equals 13 residues. CDR1 is LNHDA, CDR2 SQIVND, per germline (reference sequence).